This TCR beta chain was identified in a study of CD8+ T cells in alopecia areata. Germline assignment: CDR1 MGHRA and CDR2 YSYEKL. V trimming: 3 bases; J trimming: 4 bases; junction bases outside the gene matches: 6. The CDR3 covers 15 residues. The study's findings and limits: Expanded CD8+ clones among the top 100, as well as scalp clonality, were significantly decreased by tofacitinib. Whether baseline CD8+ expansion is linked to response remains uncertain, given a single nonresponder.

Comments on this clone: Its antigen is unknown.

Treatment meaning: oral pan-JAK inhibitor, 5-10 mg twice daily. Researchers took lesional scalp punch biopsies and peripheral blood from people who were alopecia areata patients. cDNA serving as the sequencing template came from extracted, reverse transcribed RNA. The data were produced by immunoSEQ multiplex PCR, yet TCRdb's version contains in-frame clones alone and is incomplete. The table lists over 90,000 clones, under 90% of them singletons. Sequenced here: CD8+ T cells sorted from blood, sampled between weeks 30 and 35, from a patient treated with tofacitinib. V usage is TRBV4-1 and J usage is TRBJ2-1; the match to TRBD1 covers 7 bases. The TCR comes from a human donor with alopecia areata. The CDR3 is CASSHQQGVYNEQFF. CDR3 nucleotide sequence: TGCGCCAGCAGCCACCAGCAGGGGGTATACAATGAGCAGTTCTTC.